Presented here are 18 T cell receptor beta chains from one specimen sequenced in a study of human T cells and chemical hapten exposure. The time point here: patch test 3, about 24 weeks after DPC sensitization. Treatment indicated: therapeutic diphenylcyclopropenone sensitization with weekly scalp DPC. In TCRdb, the RACE reads were re-called with MiXCR into one record per CDR3 protein. This repertoire shows about 190,000 distinct CDR3 sequences, more than 20% found once; its top ten account for 2% to 2.5%. The sequenced sample was whole blood, obtained in connection with sensitization to the hapten diphenylcyclopropenone (DPC). The receptors were sampled from a woman in her thirties or forties with alopecia areata. Some clones in this sample may be carry-over from other donors' samples.

The chain employs TRBV20-1 and TRBJ1-1; possible D gene TRBD1, 5 bases. V was pared by 1 base and J by 3 bases, with 6 bases between. The CDR3 has 12 residues. Germline V gene sequence: CDR1 DFQATT, CDR2 SNEGSKA (reference sequence). The CDR3 region is CSARAGHTEAFF. DNA for the CDR3: TGCAGTGCTAGAGCAGGGCACACTGAAGCTTTCTTT.

The chain recombines TRBV7-2 with TRBJ2-7; weak D call: TRBD2 (5 bases). V dropped 1 base and J dropped 2 bases, with 9 bases sitting between them. The CDR3 contains 14 residues. From germline, CDR1 is SGHTA and CDR2 FQGNSA. The CDR3 sequence is CASSLVLGTYEQYF. CDR3 DNA sequence: TGTGCCAGCAGCTTAGTACTAGGGACCTACGAGCAGTACTTC.

This clonotype was recorded a few times. This chain joins TRBV18 and TRBJ1-5, with D maybe TRBD1 (6 bases). The CDR3 loop spans 15 amino acids. The V end was cut by 2 bases, the J end by 7 bases, with 15 bases between. Germline lookup yields CDR1 KGHSH and CDR2 LQKENI. The CDR3 sequence: CASSPMGGAKQPQHF. The DNA for the CDR3 is TGTGCCAGCTCACCAATGGGGGGCGCGAAACAGCCCCAGCATTTT.

The V and J genes are TRBV11-2 and TRBJ1-1; 8 bases align to TRBD1. The CDR3 is 14 amino acids. The ends lost 2 bases at V and 6 bases at J; junction bases unmatched: 5. The germline gives CDR1 SGHAT, CDR2 FQNNGV. The chain's CDR3 is CASSLPRTGPEAFF. The CDR3 nucleotides are TGTGCCAGCAGCTTACCCCGGACAGGGCCTGAAGCTTTCTTT.

This clonotype was observed a handful of times. The genes are TRBV29-1 and TRBJ2-7, with 11 bases fitting TRBD2. Germline V CDR1 and CDR2: SQVTM, ANQGSEA. The CDR3 loop spans 11 amino acids. V dropped 8 bases and J dropped 6; count of bases not matched to a gene: 3. In DNA form, the CDR3 reads TGCAGCACCCTAGCGGGGGGCGAGCAGTACTTC. Protein: CSTLAGGEQYF.

Written as DNA, the CDR3 is TGTGCCAGCAGGGGGACCGCTGGCCACGAGCAGTACTTC. Amino acids: CASRGTAGHEQYF. The chain is built from TRBV6-5 and TRBJ2-7; either TRBD1 or TRBD2 may fit D (5 bases each). CDR1 is MNHEY, CDR2 SVGAGI, per germline. The CDR3 covers 13 residues. V was shortened by 6 bases and J by 5 bases, with 14 bases between the two germline ends.

The gene calls are TRBV20-1 and TRBJ2-3; 7 bases fit TRBD1. This CDR3 has 14 residues. Per the germline V gene, CDR1 is DFQATT and CDR2 is SNEGSKA (reference sequence). V dropped 6 bases and J dropped 2; count of bases not matched to a gene: 8. The chain's CDR3 is CSAKRQGYTDTQYF. CDR3 coding DNA: TGCAGTGCCAAAAGACAGGGCTACACAGATACGCAGTATTTT.

This clonotype was seen repeatedly, ten times or more. This rearrangement joins TRBV7-8 to TRBJ2-5; D uncertain. Germline CDR1 SGHVS, CDR2 FQNEAQ. CDR3 length: 15 amino acids. Trimming shortened V by 1 base and J by 0 bases, and 9 bases separated the two germline ends. CDR3 DNA: TGTGCCAGCAGCTTAGGCCAAGGCGACCAAGAGACCCAGTACTTC. It codes for CASSLGQGDQETQYF.

This clonotype was observed at least ten times. The chain uses TRBV20-1 and TRBJ2-7; 7 nucleotides match TRBD1. Trimming at V came to 4 bases and at J to 4 bases, leaving 13 bases not matched to a gene. CDR1 and CDR2 (germline): DFQATT, SNEGSKA (reference sequence). The CDR3 is 15 amino acids. The CDR3 region is CSANYNRGGGYEQYF. In DNA form, the CDR3 reads TGCAGTGCTAACTACAACAGGGGTGGCGGGTACGAGCAGTACTTC.

This clonotype appeared a few times. The gene calls are TRBV7-9 and TRBJ2-5; maybe TRBD2 (5 bases). V lost 3 bases to trimming and J lost 1 base, with 15 bases between them. From germline, CDR1 is SEHNR and CDR2 FQNEAQ (reference sequence). The CDR3 totals 16 residues. The CDR3 region is CASSFPGSRSQETQYF. The CDR3 DNA follows: TGTGCCAGCAGCTTTCCGGGGTCACGAAGCCAAGAGACCCAGTACTTC.

The chain employs TRBV18 and TRBJ2-1; the D gene is possibly TRBD2 (6 bases). The CDR3 extends over 16 amino acids. V dropped 0 bases and J dropped 3 bases, with 12 bases sitting between them. The germline V gene has CDR1 KGHSH and CDR2 LQKENI. The CDR3 DNA follows: TGTGCCAGCTCACCACCGGGTAGCGGAGTCTACAATGAGCAGTTCTTC. Translating it yields CASSPPGSGVYNEQFF.

The chain uses TRBV18 and TRBJ2-5, with 7 bases that match TRBD2. The V and J ends lost 0 bases and 0 bases, in that order; junction bases with no gene match: 10. The CDR3 is made up of 18 amino acids. Germline CDR1 KGHSH, CDR2 LQKENI. CDR3 sequence (DNA): TGTGCCAGCTCACCACCCCAATGGCGGGAGCTCTACCAAGAGACCCAGTACTTC. Translated: CASSPPQWRELYQETQYF.

This clonotype was found a few times. The chain is built from TRBV20-1 and TRBJ2-1, with 9 bases fitting TRBD2. Germline lookup yields CDR1 DFQATT and CDR2 SNEGSKA (reference sequence). V shed 7 bases, J shed 7 bases, and the junction held 14 bases outside the gene matches. CDR3 size: 15 residues. The DNA for the CDR3 is TGCAGTGACACAAATGGGGCTAGCGGGAAAAATGAGCAGTTCTTC. Amino acids: CSDTNGASGKNEQFF.

The rearrangement links TRBV7-2 to TRBJ2-3; the match to TRBD1 covers 7 bases. Germline V gives CDR1 SGHTA, CDR2 FQGNSA. The CDR3 totals 15 residues. The junction had 12 bases not matched to a gene; V was cut back by 10 bases and J by 2 bases. CDR3 bases: TGTGCCACCAGGACAGGCCGCAAAAACACAGATACGCAGTATTTT. This translates into CATRTGRKNTDTQYF.

Many counts were recorded for this clonotype. V and J are TRBV20-1 and TRBJ2-6; possible D gene TRBD1, 6 bases. Looked up from germline, CDR1 is DFQATT and CDR2 is SNEGSKA (reference sequence). The CDR3 length is 16 residues. V dropped 2 bases and J dropped 1 base, with 12 bases sitting between them. CDR3 in amino acids: CSARLGHPSGANVLTF. The CDR3 nucleotides are TGCAGTGCTAGACTGGGACACCCTTCTGGGGCCAACGTCCTGACTTTC.

The chain links TRBV4-1 to TRBJ1-2; D perhaps matches TRBD1 (6 bases). V lost 0 bases to trimming and J lost 7 bases, with 18 bases between them. The length of the CDR3 is 16 residues. CDR1 is MGHRA and CDR2 is YSYEKL in the germline V gene. DNA for the CDR3: TGCGCCAGCAGCCAAGAACCTCCGGGGGGCGCAGTTGGCTACACCTTC. Its translation: CASSQEPPGGAVGYTF.

The genes are TRBV7-2 and TRBJ2-7; D perhaps matches TRBD2 (5 bases). Germline-derived CDR1 and CDR2 are SGHTA and FQGNSA. The germline V and J ends were trimmed by 1 base and 3 bases, with 13 bases remaining between them. The CDR3 totals 15 residues. CDR3 sequence: CASSLESIGVYEQYF. The CDR3 coding sequence is TGTGCCAGCAGCTTAGAGTCCATCGGGGTCTACGAGCAGTACTTC. The full variable domain, with the rest looked up from reference TRBV7-2 and TRBJ2-7, is GAGVSQSPSNKVTEKGKDVELRCDPISGHTALYWYRQSLGQGLEFLIYFQGNSAPDKSGLPSDRFSAERTGGSVSTLTIQRTQQEDSAVYLCASSLESIGVYEQYFGPGTRLTVT.

The V call is TRBV7-9, the J call TRBJ2-3; TRBD2 matches at 9 bases. The trim removed 3 bases at V and 6 bases at J, leaving 10 bases unmatched. Per germline, CDR1 SEHNR and CDR2 FQNEAQ (reference sequence). The CDR3 covers 16 residues. The DNA for the CDR3 is TGTGCCAGCAGCTTCAGAGGGCTAGCGGGATTGGATACGCAGTATTTT. It yields the protein CASSFRGLAGLDTQYF.